This T cell receptor beta chain was documented in a study of beta chain features in type 1 diabetes. Overall study results and limits: There was a moderate but significant shortening of TCRB CDR3s in all four CD4+ subsets of Type 1 diabetes patients.

All of the isolated RNA was reverse transcribed, so expressed TCRB transcripts were sequenced. Clones were sequenced by immunoSEQ multiplex PCR, and TCRdb holds only the in-frame ones, with some missing. Of tens of thousands of clones detected, approximately 62% appear once; the ten largest clones hold more than 1.5%. V was cut by 5 bases and J by 6 bases, with 11 bases left in between. The germline gives CDR1 SNHLY, CDR2 FYNNEI. The CDR3 has 12 residues. As to this clone: Its antigen is unknown.

The V call is TRBV2, the J call TRBJ2-7; the D gene is possibly TRBD1 (6 bases). The source is a man younger than 40 with type 1 diabetes. Some clones in this sample may be carry-over from other donors' samples. The source material was Tregs from blood. The CDR3 nucleotides are TGTGCCAGCAGTCCTACAGGGACCGAGCAGTACTTC. Translation gives CASSPTGTEQYF.